Listed below are T cell receptor beta chains from one sample, sequenced in a study of identical twins. TCRdb re-analysed the 5' RACE reads in MiXCR, keeping a single row per CDR3 protein. The table includes around 960,000 distinct CDR3 sequences, over 9% detected once. The sample also formed part of further work on yellow fever vaccine responses in identical twins.

What was sequenced was PBMCs. These TCRs come from a woman younger than 30 in good health. The CDR3 runs from the conserved cysteine through the conserved F or W. D genes are given only for firm matches. The size entry is marked missing in some rows and otherwise reads once, few, many or a size class.

j_call v_call clone_size d_call cdr3_aa cdr3_nt
TRBJ2-1 TRBV27 . . CASSDGGGPSYNEQFF TGTGCCAGCAGCGACGGTGGGGGTCCGTCCTACAATGAGCAGTTCTTC
TRBJ2-7 TRBV11-2 . . CASRRIGSYEQYF TGTGCCAGCCGTCGAATCGGCTCCTACGAGCAGTACTTC
TRBJ2-2 TRBV12-5 . . CASGLVGKGEYDTGELFF TGTGCTAGTGGTTTGGTAGGGAAAGGGGAATATGACACCGGGGAGCTGTTTTTT
TRBJ2-3 TRBV21-1 . . CASSIAGGGADTQYF TGTGCCAGCAGCATAGCGGGAGGTGGGGCAGATACGCAGTATTTT
TRBJ2-1 TRBV20-1 . . CSARESGWGEFF TGCAGTGCTAGAGAGAGCGGGTGGGGAGAGTTCTTC
TRBJ2-2 TRBV7-9 . TRBD2 CASSRTSGGWAGELFF TGTGCCAGCAGCAGAACTAGCGGGGGATGGGCCGGGGAGCTGTTTTTT
TRBJ2-1 TRBV12-3/TRBV12-4 few TRBD2 CASSFLGRNNEQFF TGTGCCAGCAGTTTCCTCGGGAGGAACAATGAGCAGTTCTTC
TRBJ1-6 TRBV4-1 few . CASSYRQTDNSPLHF TGCGCCAGCAGCTACCGACAGACAGATAATTCACCCCTCCACTTT
TRBJ1-6 TRBV20-1 . . CSARGPGSGASPLHF TGCAGTGCTAGGGGTCCCGGGAGCGGGGCTTCACCCCTCCACTTT
TRBJ2-1 TRBV7-2 few . CASSTYNAGNNEQFF TGTGCCAGCAGCACCTATAACGCGGGGAACAATGAGCAGTTCTTC
TRBJ2-2 TRBV6-1 . . CASSSGGPPPGSCFF .
TRBJ2-1 TRBV4-1 few . CASSQDRSNNEQFF TGCGCCAGCAGCCAAGATCGTAGCAACAATGAGCAGTTCTTC
TRBJ2-3 TRBV25-1 few . CASSEGGTMGTDTQYF TGTGCCAGCAGTGAAGGAGGGACAATGGGGACAGATACGCAGTATTTT
TRBJ2-7 TRBV6-5 . TRBD2 CASVAGGHEQYF TGTGCCTCCGTAGCGGGAGGGCACGAGCAGTACTTC
TRBJ2-7 TRBV5-1 many . CASSLQDEQYF TGCGCCAGCAGCTTACAAGACGAGCAGTACTTC
TRBJ2-7 TRBV7-9 few . CASSSRGGQSPTYEQYF TGTGCCAGCAGCTCGAGAGGTGGCCAGAGTCCCACCTACGAGCAGTACTTC
TRBJ1-2 TRBV20-1 many . CSASETANYGYTF TGCAGTGCTAGCGAGACAGCCAACTATGGCTACACCTTC
TRBJ1-4 TRBV12-3/TRBV12-4 few . CASSPGNAGPEKLFF TGTGCCAGCAGCCCAGGAAACGCAGGACCAGAAAAACTGTTTTTT
TRBJ1-5 TRBV5-1 many TRBD1 CASSMTGRNQPQHF TGCGCCAGCAGCATGACAGGGCGGAATCAGCCCCAGCATTTT
TRBJ2-1 TRBV5-1 . . CASSHTSSYNEQFF TGCGCCAGCAGCCATACTAGCTCCTACAATGAGCAGTTCTTC
TRBJ2-7 TRBV12-3/TRBV12-4 few TRBD1 CASSFSGTGAKYEQYF TGTGCCAGCAGTTTCAGCGGGACAGGGGCTAAGTACGAGCAGTACTTC
TRBJ2-1 TRBV5-1 few TRBD2 CASSPTGTSGDNEQFF TGCGCCAGCAGCCCCACGGGGACTAGCGGGGACAATGAGCAGTTCTTC
TRBJ2-1 TRBV2 . . CASSEFANEQFF TGTGCCAGCAGTGAATTCGCGAATGAGCAGTTCTTC
TRBJ1-4 TRBV7-9 . . CASSLGGSPSNEKLFF TGTGCCAGCAGCTTAGGCGGATCACCCTCTAATGAAAAACTGTTTTTT
TRBJ2-7 TRBV29-1 . . CSALEGVKGTYEQYF TGCAGCGCCCTAGAGGGGGTAAAGGGCACCTACGAGCAGTACTTC
TRBJ2-2 TRBV5-1 many TRBD2 CASSLGLAEGELFF TGCGCCAGCAGCTTGGGACTAGCGGAAGGGGAGCTGTTTTTT
TRBJ2-7 TRBV6-5 . TRBD2 CASSYSASGTYEQYF TGTGCCAGCAGTTACTCTGCTAGCGGGACCTACGAGCAGTACTTC
TRBJ1-4 TRBV6-5 . TRBD1 CASSYSRDRGNEKLFF TGTGCCAGCAGTTACTCGAGGGACAGGGGTAATGAAAAACTGTTTTTT
TRBJ2-1 TRBV4-1 few TRBD2 CASSQAAGGSEQFF TGCGCCAGCAGCCAAGCAGCGGGAGGGAGTGAGCAGTTCTTC
TRBJ2-1 TRBV5-1 . TRBD1 CASSKGNTGDEQFF TGCGCCAGCAGCAAAGGTAACACAGGGGATGAGCAGTTCTTC
TRBJ2-3 TRBV7-8 few . CASNSGREADTQYF TGTGCCAGCAACTCCGGCAGGGAGGCAGATACGCAGTATTTT
TRBJ2-3 TRBV5-1 . . CASSPAALKTDTQYF TGCGCCAGCAGCCCGGCGGCACTAAAAACAGATACGCAGTATTTT
TRBJ2-2 TRBV11-2 many TRBD1 CASSPQGAVGELFF TGTGCCAGCAGCCCACAGGGGGCGGTCGGGGAGCTGTTTTTT
TRBJ2-3 TRBV7-3 . TRBD2 CASSLFPSGRGPDTQYF TGTGCCAGCAGCTTATTCCCTAGCGGGAGGGGGCCAGATACGCAGTATTTT